The 28 T cell receptor beta chains below were found in one sample sequenced in a study of T-cell reconstitution after alpha-beta-depleted transplantation in children. It was with unique molecular identifiers that the TCRbeta library was prepared. Each CDR3 protein is one row after TCRdb ran MiXCR on the PCR reads. This table has roughly 190,000 distinct CDR3 sequences, roughly 15% appearing once. The specimen comprised PBMCs from the stem cell graft donor, sampled from the stem cell graft. Receptor source: a human donor who donated a stem cell graft to a child with acute lymphoblastic leukemia.

This clonotype appeared many times. This rearrangement joins TRBV7-2 to TRBJ1-2; TRBD1 is a possible D gene (5 bases). CDR1 is SGHTA and CDR2 is FQGNSA in the germline V gene. CDR3 length: 16 amino acids. Trimming took off 1 base at V and 4 bases at J, with 16 bases between the two ends. The CDR3 here is CASSLEAGANTYGYTF. As DNA, the CDR3 is TGTGCCAGCAGCTTAGAGGCCGGGGCTAATACCTATGGCTACACCTTC.

This clonotype was counted ten times or more. The CDR3: CASSLHSLSYEQYF. CDR3 in DNA: TGTGCCAGCAGTTTACACAGTCTCTCCTACGAGCAGTACTTC. The chain joins TRBV27 to TRBJ2-7, with D hard to call. Between the trimmed V and J ends, which lost 2 bases and 0 bases, there was a span of 8 bases. Germline V gene lookup returns CDR1 MNHEY and CDR2 SMNVEV (reference sequence). CDR3 size: 14 residues.

This clonotype was picked up many times. The V call is TRBV7-9, the J call TRBJ2-1; 11 nucleotides line up with TRBD2. V gave up 0 bases and J gave up 8 bases; unmatched junction bases: 6. Germline CDR1 reads SEHNR; CDR2 reads FQNEAQ (reference sequence). The CDR3 runs to 16 residues. The CDR3: CASSLAQGLADDEQFF. Here the CDR3 DNA reads TGTGCCAGCAGCTTAGCACAGGGACTAGCGGATGATGAGCAGTTCTTC.

A word on this clonotype: Since a much larger clone is just one base distant, this may be a read error. This chain links TRBV7-2 with TRBJ2-3; either TRBD1 or TRBD2 may supply D (6 bases each). The germline CDR1 and CDR2 sequences are SGHTA and FQGNSA. The CDR3 contains 15 residues. The DNA of the CDR3 is TGTGCCAGCAGCCCTCGGGGGCCGGGCACAGCTACGCAGTATTTT. Translation gives CASSPRGPGTATQYF.

In this sample, this clonotype turned up many times. This rearrangement joins TRBV29-1 to TRBJ2-1; D ambiguous. CDR1 is SQVTM and CDR2 is ANQGSEA in the germline V gene. Deletions cut 0 bases from V and 4 bases from J, with 10 bases between. This CDR3 comprises 14 residues. The CDR3 spells CSVEERTPYNEQFF. Here the CDR3 DNA reads TGCAGCGTTGAAGAAAGGACCCCATACAATGAGCAGTTCTTC.

This clonotype was counted ten times or more. The chain carries TRBV11-2 and TRBJ2-3, with 9 bases lining up with TRBD2. The germline V gene encodes CDR1 SGHAT and CDR2 FQNNGV. This CDR3 has 16 residues. V shed 1 base, J shed 3 bases, and the junction held 5 bases outside the gene matches. The CDR3 sequence: CASSLVAGAPTDTQYF. The CDR3 nucleotides read TGTGCCAGCAGCTTAGTAGCGGGAGCCCCAACAGATACGCAGTATTTT.

This clonotype was counted at least ten times. The J gene is TRBJ2-3, the V gene TRBV11-2; TRBD2 matches at 11 bases. The germline V gene encodes CDR1 SGHAT and CDR2 FQNNGV. The CDR3 has 17 residues. Trimming cost V 0 bases and J 4 bases; bases outside gene matches: 6. CDR3 in DNA: TGTGCCAGCAGCTTAGATCTACTAGCGGGAGCGGCAGATACGCAGTATTTT. Translated, it gives CASSLDLLAGAADTQYF. Looking up the rest from reference TRBV11-2 and TRBJ2-3 gives the full variable domain: EAGVAQSPRYKIIEKRQSVAFWCNPISGHATLYWYQQILGQGPKLLIQFQNNGVVDDSQLPKDRFSAERLKGVDSTLKIQPAKLEDSAVYLCASSLDLLAGAADTQYFGPGTRLTVL.

This clonotype was recorded at least ten times. This chain uses TRBV12-3 or TRBV12-4 with TRBJ2-6; D not resolved. The CDR3 totals 13 residues. Trimming pared 7 bases from V and 0 bases from J, leaving 4 bases between. In DNA form, the CDR3 reads TGTGCCAGCATGAGCTCTGGGGCCAACGTCCTGACTTTC. As protein: CASMSSGANVLTF.

The chain carries TRBV20-1 and TRBJ2-3; 7 bases agree with TRBD2. Germline lookup yields CDR1 DFQATT and CDR2 SNEGSKA (reference sequence). V was pared by 3 bases and J by 4 bases, with 16 bases of the junction left unmatched. The CDR3 loop spans 17 amino acids. CDR3 in amino acids: CSARLRLAVRTADTQYF. Here the CDR3 DNA reads TGCAGTGCTAGGCTTCGACTAGCCGTAAGGACGGCAGATACGCAGTATTTT.

The sample holds many counts of this clonotype. The chain carries TRBV29-1 and TRBJ2-7, with 9 bases that match TRBD2. V gave up 4 bases and J gave up 3 bases; unmatched junction bases: 4. Germline CDR1 is SQVTM and CDR2 is ANQGSEA. CDR3 length: 13 residues. The CDR3 sequence is CSVVRTSDYEQYF. CDR3 nucleotides: TGCAGCGTTGTCCGGACTAGCGACTACGAGCAGTACTTC.

The rearrangement links TRBV12-3 or TRBV12-4 to TRBJ2-3; 15 bases line up with TRBD2. Losses at the gene ends were 8 bases for V and 5 bases for J; bases not matched to a gene: 11. The CDR3 has 17 residues. The chain's CDR3 is CASRAGLAGGWGDTQYF. The CDR3 DNA sequence: TGTGCCAGCCGGGCGGGACTAGCGGGAGGCTGGGGAGATACGCAGTATTTT.

This clonotype turned up a few times. The chain combines TRBV5-1 with TRBJ2-1; 8 bases are a match to TRBD2. V was pared by 0 bases and J by 9 bases, with 14 bases of the junction left unmatched. This CDR3 region has 17 residues. Looked up from germline, CDR1 is SGHRS and CDR2 is YFSETQ. This CDR3 reads CASSLAVRLAGVGEQFF. DNA of the CDR3: TGCGCCAGCAGCTTGGCCGTAAGGCTAGCGGGTGTGGGTGAGCAGTTCTTC.

This clonotype was recorded at least ten times. The rearrangement uses TRBV11-3 and TRBJ2-5; D remains unclear. Per the germline V gene, CDR1 is SGHNT and CDR2 is YENEEA. V was shortened by 3 bases and J by 2 bases, with 19 bases between the two germline ends. The length of the CDR3 is 17 residues. DNA of the CDR3: TGTGCCAGCAGCTTCTCTTCTTCAGACCCTTCGCAAGAGACCCAGTACTTC. Protein: CASSFSSSDPSQETQYF.

This chain joins TRBV10-3 and TRBJ2-2, with TRBD2 as a possible D gene (7 bases). V was cut by 0 bases and J by 1 base, with 21 bases left in between. This CDR3 is built from 20 residues. Looked up from germline, CDR1 is ENHRY and CDR2 is SYGVKD. The CDR3 DNA follows: TGTGCCATCAGTGAGTCGACTCGGGGGGCCGGCGTCCGGAACACCGGGGAGCTGTTTTTT. As protein: CAISESTRGAGVRNTGELFF.

The chain carries TRBV7-2 and TRBJ2-1; D may be TRBD2 (6 bases). The CDR3 sequence is 16 residues long. Trimming pared 5 bases from V and 4 bases from J, leaving 18 bases between. Germline values: CDR1 SGHTA, CDR2 FQGNSA. For the CDR3, the DNA is TGTGCCAGCAGCATGCGCGGGACTGGATCATACAATGAGCAGTTCTTC. It translates to CASSMRGTGSYNEQFF. Filled out from reference TRBV7-2 and TRBJ2-1, the complete variable domain reads GAGVSQSPSNKVTEKGKDVELRCDPISGHTALYWYRQSLGQGLEFLIYFQGNSAPDKSGLPSDRFSAERTGGSVSTLTIQRTQQEDSAVYLCASSMRGTGSYNEQFFGPGTRLTVL.

This clonotype was seen at least ten times. The chain combines TRBV5-1 with TRBJ2-1, with a tentative D call TRBD2 (6 bases). Trimming stripped 4 bases from V and 0 bases from J, with 11 bases between. The CDR3 length is 15 residues. The germline gives CDR1 SGHRS, CDR2 YFSETQ. The CDR3 loop is CASSPGLPSYNEQFF. The DNA of the CDR3 is TGCGCCAGCAGCCCGGGACTTCCCTCCTACAATGAGCAGTTCTTC. The whole variable domain, filled in from reference TRBV5-1 and TRBJ2-1, reads KAGVTQTPRYLIKTRGQQVTLSCSPISGHRSVSWYQQTPGQGLQFLFEYFSETQRNKGNFPGRFSGRQFSNSRSEMNVSTLELGDSALYLCASSPGLPSYNEQFFGPGTRLTVL.

The chain uses TRBV5-1 and TRBJ2-4; 10 bases align to TRBD2. CDR3 length: 17 amino acids. Germline V CDR1 and CDR2: SGHRS, YFSETQ. The junction had 7 bases not matched to a gene; V was cut back by 4 bases and J by 0 bases. CDR3: CASSHGLAEIAKNIQYF. The CDR3 nucleotides are TGCGCCAGCAGCCACGGACTAGCGGAAATAGCCAAAAACATTCAGTACTTC. Filled out from reference TRBV5-1 and TRBJ2-4, the complete variable domain reads KAGVTQTPRYLIKTRGQQVTLSCSPISGHRSVSWYQQTPGQGLQFLFEYFSETQRNKGNFPGRFSGRQFSNSRSEMNVSTLELGDSALYLCASSHGLAEIAKNIQYFGAGTRLSVL.

The V gene is TRBV7-2, the J gene TRBJ2-7; 8 positions agree with TRBD2. V was pared by 1 base and J by 7 bases, with 9 bases of the junction left unmatched. The CDR3 contains 15 residues. Germline values: CDR1 SGHTA, CDR2 FQGNSA. The CDR3, as DNA: TGTGCCAGCAGCTTAGGACTATCGGGAGGGTATGAGCAGTACTTC. Protein: CASSLGLSGGYEQYF.

The chain employs TRBV5-1 and TRBJ2-7; tentatively, D is TRBD1 or TRBD2 (5 bases each). Trimming stripped 4 bases from V and 0 bases from J, with 23 bases between. The CDR3 length is 18 residues. Germline CDR1 is SGHRS and CDR2 is YFSETQ. The CDR3 reads CASSTGRSSRLFSYEQYF. In DNA, the CDR3 is TGCGCCAGCAGCACGGGACGGAGTTCCAGACTTTTCTCCTACGAGCAGTACTTC.

This clonotype was seen many times. The J gene is TRBJ2-3, the V gene TRBV29-1; D may be TRBD1 or TRBD2 (7 bases each). The V end lost 4 bases, the J end lost 5 bases, and 13 bases lay between the germline ends. The CDR3 spans 13 residues. The germline gives CDR1 SQVTM, CDR2 ANQGSEA. CDR3 sequence: CSVGDYRGDTQYF. The CDR3 nucleotides are TGCAGCGTTGGGGACTACAGGGGAGATACGCAGTATTTT.

Ten or more counts support this clonotype. This chain links TRBV28 with TRBJ2-4, with 8 positions matching TRBD2. Losses at the gene ends were 1 base for V and 0 bases for J; bases not matched to a gene: 5. This CDR3 has 17 residues. Germline CDR1 is MDHEN and CDR2 is SYDVKM. CDR3 sequence: CASSLSGGGLAKNIQYF. DNA of the CDR3: TGTGCCAGCAGTTTATCCGGGGGGGGTTTAGCCAAAAACATTCAGTACTTC. The full variable domain, completed using reference TRBV28 and TRBJ2-4, is DVKVTQSSRYLVKRTGEKVFLECVQDMDHENMFWYRQDPGLGLRLIYFSYDVKMKEKGDIPEGYSVSREKKERFSLILESASTNQTSMYLCASSLSGGGLAKNIQYFGAGTRLSVL.

This clonotype was recorded many times. This sequence joins TRBV9 and TRBJ1-5, with 10 nucleotides matching TRBD1. Germline V gene lookup returns CDR1 SGDLS and CDR2 YYNGEE. J lost 0 bases, V lost 3 bases, and 9 bases had no gene match. This CDR3 has 18 residues. CDR3 residues: CASSARDRGPNSNQPQHF. CDR3 coding DNA: TGTGCCAGCAGCGCCCGGGACAGGGGACCTAATAGCAATCAGCCCCAGCATTTT.

This clonotype was seen many times. The chain recombines TRBV11-2 with TRBJ2-1; 7 positions agree with TRBD1. The CDR3 covers 14 residues. Germline assignment: CDR1 SGHAT and CDR2 FQNNGV. The junction had 13 bases not matched to a gene; V was cut back by 7 bases and J by 10 bases. This chain's CDR3 is CASKTGLSMAEQFF. The CDR3 DNA is TGTGCCAGCAAGACAGGGCTGAGCATGGCCGAGCAGTTCTTC.

There are many counts of this clonotype. The rearrangement links TRBV4-2 to TRBJ2-7; the match to TRBD1 covers 9 bases. CDR3 length equals 15 residues. Germline CDR1 reads LGHNA; CDR2 reads YNFKEQ. V gave up 1 base and J gave up 4 bases; unmatched junction bases: 5. CDR3 sequence reads: CASSQASGTGYEQYF. The CDR3, as DNA: TGTGCCAGCAGCCAAGCTTCCGGGACAGGGTACGAGCAGTACTTC.

This clonotype was seen at least ten times. The V and J genes are TRBV5-6 and TRBJ2-2, with 9 bases identical to TRBD1. There are 14 residues in the CDR3. With V trimmed by 4 bases and J by 8 bases, 6 bases remained unmatched. Germline V lookup: CDR1 SGHDT, CDR2 YYEEEE. The CDR3 loop is CASSPDRGGGELFF. DNA for the CDR3: TGTGCCAGCAGCCCGGACAGGGGTGGAGGGGAGCTGTTTTTT.

This clonotype was observed many times. This rearrangement joins TRBV12-3 or TRBV12-4 to TRBJ2-7; 8 positions agree with TRBD1. The CDR3 sequence is 15 residues long. V was clipped by 3 bases and J by 9 bases; unmatched bases: 13. DNA for the CDR3: TGTGCCAGCAGTTTGGACAGGGCAGTTTTTTTAACGCAGTACTTC. Its protein is CASSLDRAVFLTQYF.

This clonotype was counted at least ten times. The chain employs TRBV27 and TRBJ2-7, with TRBD1 identical over 9 bases. The CDR3 is 15 residues long. Germline values: CDR1 MNHEY, CDR2 SMNVEV (reference sequence). J lost 1 base, V lost 0 bases, and 1 base had no gene match. The CDR3 reads CASSLSTGGSYEQYF. CDR3 sequence (DNA): TGTGCCAGCAGTTTATCGACAGGGGGTTCCTACGAGCAGTACTTC.

In this sample, this clonotype turned up many times. This chain connects TRBV29-1 to TRBJ1-3; the D is unclear. CDR1 SQVTM and CDR2 ANQGSEA come from the germline V gene. V was cut by 0 bases and J by 4 bases, with 13 bases left in between. The CDR3 is 15 amino acids. The CDR3 sequence is CSVEEMTSEGNTIYF. The DNA of the CDR3 is TGCAGCGTTGAAGAAATGACTTCGGAAGGAAACACCATATATTTT.